This T cell receptor beta chain was captured by sequencing in a study of T cell responses to AZD1222 COVID-19 vaccine. Whole-study context: Analysis merged second doses at about 4 or about 12 weeks.

Study results and caveats: Donors were largely white British and mainly female; clonal diversity was possibly underestimated. Spike-specific TCR breadth and depth grew following two AZD1222 doses. Unmutated variant regions are reportedly targeted by nearly half of spike-specific TCRs.

Method: immunoSEQ multiplex PCR; TCRdb's copy keeps in-frame clones and lacks some. Among tens of thousands of clones listed, nearly 90% were seen once. The CDR3 extends over 14 amino acids. Trimming left V 0 bases short and J 5 bases short, with 8 bases between. Germline V gene sequence: CDR1 MRHNA, CDR2 SNTAGT. This clone rates as medium-sized (0.01 to 0.1%). Its target is unknown. The source material was peripheral blood, sampled on day 0 of AZD1222 vaccination. The receptor comes from an adult in good health. V is TRBV6-4 and J is TRBJ2-1, with unresolved D. This CDR3 is CASSDSSEHNEQFF. In nucleotides, the CDR3 is TGTGCCAGCAGTGACTCATCCGAACACAATGAGCAGTTCTTC.